Below are 8 T cell receptor beta chains sequenced from a single sample in a study of blood T cell repertoires in COVID-19. Repertoires were generated with immunoSEQ multiplex PCR, while TCRdb's copy carries only in-frame clones and drops some. The table has over 600,000 clones, 80% to 90% seen once. Sequencing was carried out using peripheral blood. Receptors were obtained from a woman between 18 and 29 years old with acute or convalescent COVID-19.

This clone was detected once. The chain combines TRBV7-9 with TRBJ2-3, with D tentatively TRBD2 (6 bases). In germline, CDR1 is SEHNR, CDR2 FQNEAQ (reference sequence). Deletions cut 2 bases from V and 5 bases from J, with 11 bases between. This CDR3 has 14 residues. The CDR3 bases are TGTGCCAGCAGCTTAATGGGAGGAGGAGATACGCAGTATTTT. Translation: CASSLMGGGDTQYF. Full variable domain (remainder filled in from reference TRBV7-9 and TRBJ2-3): DTGVSQNPRHKITKRGQNVTFRCDPISEHNRLYWYRQTLGQGPEFLTYFQNEAQLEKSRLLSDRFSAERPKGSFSTLEIQRTEQGDSAMYLCASSLMGGGDTQYFGPGTRLTVL.

The rearrangement links TRBV5-4 to TRBJ1-2, with D possibly being TRBD1 (6 bases). There are 16 residues in the CDR3. Germline V lookup: CDR1 SGHNT, CDR2 YYREEE (reference sequence). V was pared by 4 bases and J by 0 bases, with 16 bases between. The CDR3 protein is CASSTQGWDPNYGYTF. The DNA for the CDR3 is TGTGCCAGCAGCACCCAGGGGTGGGATCCTAACTATGGCTACACCTTC.

V gene TRBV7-3 combines with J gene TRBJ1-1; D perhaps matches TRBD1 (5 bases). The ends were cut back, 4 bases at V and 5 bases at J, with 11 bases in the middle. This CDR3 is built from 13 residues. Germline V gene sequence: CDR1 SGHTA, CDR2 FQGTGA. This chain's CDR3 is CASSSSGGTEAFF. DNA for the CDR3: TGTGCCAGCAGCTCCAGTGGGGGGACTGAAGCTTTCTTT. The complete variable domain, with remaining parts taken from reference TRBV7-3 and TRBJ1-1, reads GAGVSQTPSNKVTEKGKYVELRCDPISGHTALYWYRQSLGQGPEFLIYFQGTGAADDSGLPNDRFFAVRPEGSVSTLKIQRTERGDSAVYLCASSSSGGTEAFFGQGTRLTVV.

This chain connects TRBV11-2 to TRBJ1-2; D is possibly TRBD1 (6 bases). The CDR3 runs to 15 residues. V was clipped by 4 bases and J by 3 bases, with 15 bases between them. The germline V gene has CDR1 SGHAT and CDR2 FQNNGV. The CDR3 DNA is TGTGCCAGCAGCTATCCGGGGGGCGCGTACTATGGCTACACCTTC. Translation: CASSYPGGAYYGYTF.

V and J are TRBV27 and TRBJ1-3, with no clear D. The CDR3 loop spans 14 amino acids. CDR1 is MNHEY, CDR2 SMNVEV, per germline (reference sequence). Trimming left V 6 bases short and J 2 bases short, with 11 bases between. The CDR3 nucleotides are TGTGCCAGCAGCTCCCCCCAGGCTGGAAACACCATATATTTT. Residues: CASSSPQAGNTIYF.

This clone was recorded only once. The rearrangement links TRBV10-3 to TRBJ2-5; TRBD2 is a possible D gene (6 bases). The V end lost 3 bases, the J end lost 2 bases, and 10 bases lay between the germline ends. The CDR3 extends over 14 amino acids. In germline, CDR1 is ENHRY, CDR2 SYGVKD. The CDR3 loop reads CAISEPGVQETQYF. CDR3 DNA sequence: TGTGCCATCAGTGAACCGGGGGTTCAAGAGACCCAGTACTTC.

CDR3 DNA: TGTGCCAGCAGCCAATCGGGACAGGGCAAGACCCAGTACTTC. Amino acids: CASSQSGQGKTQYF. This chain links TRBV3-1 (or the pseudogene TRBV3-2) with TRBJ2-5, with TRBD1 identical over 9 bases. Germline V gene sequence: CDR1 LGHDT, CDR2 YNNKEL (reference sequence). CDR3 size: 14 residues. Trimming at V came to 2 bases and at J to 6 bases, leaving 4 bases not matched to a gene.

The CDR3 DNA reads as TGTGCCAGCAGCTTGGTTGCGGGGACAGGGGTCGGCGAGCAGTACTTC. Protein product: CASSLVAGTGVGEQYF. The chain uses TRBV5-4 and TRBJ2-7, with 10 bases identical to TRBD1. V dropped 0 bases and J dropped 6; count of bases not matched to a gene: 9. The CDR3 contains 16 residues. From germline, CDR1 is SGHNT and CDR2 YYREEE (reference sequence).